This is a list of T cell receptor beta chains from one sample in a study of blood T cells in healthy people across ages. TCRdb itself ran the 5' RACE reads through MiXCR, one entry per CDR3 protein. This table has around 790,000 distinct CDR3 sequences, around 42% appearing once. The sequenced sample was blood. These receptors were taken from a man in his 60s in good health. Each CDR3 is given with its conserved first and last residue. D genes are given only for firm matches. Rows give clone size only sometimes, using once, few, many, or a class for an expanded clone.

D,J,size,V,CDR3,DNA
TRBD1,TRBJ1-5,few,TRBV20-1,CSANVGQGAGQPQHF,TGCAGTGCTAATGTGGGACAGGGGGCGGGTCAGCCCCAGCATTTT
NA,TRBJ1-4,NA,TRBV7-8,CASSLRQRAPNEKLFF,TGTGCCAGTAGCTTAAGACAAAGGGCCCCCAATGAAAAACTGTTTTTT
NA,TRBJ2-5,NA,TRBV6-6,CAGSYYGSETQYF,TGTGCCGGCAGTTACTACGGATCCGAGACCCAGTACTTC
NA,TRBJ1-6,NA,TRBV20-1,CSARGASSSYNSPLHF,TGCAGTGCTAGGGGGGCCTCGAGCTCCTATAATTCACCCCTCCACTTT
NA,TRBJ1-6,NA,TRBV6-6,CASKTSRQYNSPLHF,TGTGCCAGCAAGACGTCGAGACAGTATAATTCACCCCTCCACTTT
TRBD1,TRBJ2-1,NA,TRBV20-1,CGTGGDEQFF,TGCGGAACAGGGGGCGATGAGCAGTTCTTC
NA,TRBJ2-7,NA,TRBV5-1,CASSFNGEDSYEQYF,TGCGCCAGCAGCTTTAACGGGGAGGACTCCTACGAGCAGTACTTC
TRBD2,TRBJ2-7,NA,TRBV20-1,CSAQAVGSGRAGFYEQYF,TGCAGTGCCCAAGCGGTGGGTAGCGGGAGGGCCGGATTCTACGAGCAGTACTTC
TRBD2,TRBJ2-1,NA,TRBV4-3,CANSQGMGGSHNEQFF,TGCGCCAATAGCCAAGGGATGGGAGGGTCACACAATGAGCAGTTCTTC
NA,TRBJ1-2,NA,TRBV6-6,CASSSDLSGYGYTF,TGTGCCAGCAGTTCCGACTTGTCAGGTTATGGCTACACCTTC
NA,TRBJ1-5,NA,TRBV6-2/TRBV6-3,CASIPRGRANQPQHF,TGTGCCAGCATCCCCCGGGGCAGGGCGAATCAGCCCCAGCATTTT
TRBD1,TRBJ2-1,NA,TRBV11-2,CASSSKRVGTGGYNEQFF,TGTGCCAGCAGCTCAAAGCGGGTGGGGACAGGAGGCTACAATGAGCAGTTCTTC
NA,TRBJ2-6,NA,TRBV9,CASSPHPRQSTSGANVLTF,TGTGCCAGCAGCCCCCACCCCCGACAGAGTACCTCTGGGGCCAACGTCCTGACTTTC
TRBD2,TRBJ2-7,once,TRBV20-1,CSAASGGARNEQYF,TGCAGTGCTGCTAGCGGGGGGGCTCGAAATGAGCAGTACTTC
TRBD1,TRBJ1-2,NA,TRBV20-1,CSARHTGAFYGYTF,TGCAGTGCTCGCCACACAGGGGCCTTCTATGGCTACACCTTC
TRBD1,TRBJ1-4,NA,TRBV20-1,CSALRTGVNEKLFF,TGCAGTGCTTTAAGGACAGGGGTTAATGAAAAACTGTTTTTT
NA,TRBJ2-3,NA,TRBV6-2/TRBV6-3,CATLEGLTDTQYF,TGTGCCACCCTAGAAGGACTCACAGATACGCAGTATTTT
TRBD1,TRBJ2-7,NA,TRBV6-4,CASSDLGTAYNEQYF,TGTGCCAGCAGTGACTTAGGGACAGCCTACAATGAGCAGTACTTC
NA,TRBJ2-5,few,TRBV12-3/TRBV12-4,CASSLQGWRETQYF,TGTGCCAGCAGTTTACAGGGGTGGCGAGAGACCCAGTACTTC
NA,TRBJ1-1,few,TRBV10-3,CAISESGGKVAEAFF,TGTGCCATCAGTGAGTCAGGAGGGAAAGTAGCTGAAGCTTTCTTT
TRBD2,TRBJ2-3,NA,TRBV9,CASSSGTSQGNTQYF,TGTGCCAGCAGCTCCGGGACTAGCCAGGGAAATACGCAGTATTTT
TRBD2,TRBJ2-7,NA,TRBV20-1,CSARDTSGGLYEQYF,TGCAGTGCTAGAGACACTAGCGGGGGTCTTTACGAGCAGTACTTC
TRBD2,TRBJ2-5,NA,TRBV7-9,CASSLTSGTQETQYF,TGTGCCAGCAGCTTGACTAGCGGTACCCAAGAGACCCAGTACTTC
NA,TRBJ2-6,NA,TRBV9,CASSSRVRGNSGANVLTF,TGTGCCAGCAGCTCCCGAGTTAGGGGGAACTCTGGGGCCAACGTCCTGACTTTC